A single sample gave rise to the 18 T cell receptor beta chains below, sequenced in a study of CD8 T cells in ankylosing spondylitis. TCRdb redid the calling of the 5' RACE reads with MiXCR, one entry per CDR3 protein. The top ten hold roughly 4.4% of the sample, which has around 40,000 distinct CDR3 sequences, roughly 2.5% seen once. Sequencing was done on a sample of blood, either unsorted or a sorted T cell fraction (not recorded which). The receptors were gathered from a male donor with ankylosing spondylitis or in good health (not recorded which).

This clonotype was picked up many times. The V gene is TRBV9, the J gene TRBJ2-7; D uncertain. V lost 4 bases to trimming and J lost 2 bases, with 13 bases between them. The CDR3 contains 14 residues. Germline V gene data show CDR1 as SGDLS and CDR2 as YYNGEE. The CDR3 reads CASSPGQRAYEQYF. The CDR3 DNA reads TGTGCCAGCAGCCCTGGGCAAAGGGCCTACGAGCAGTACTTC.

In this sample, this clonotype turned up many times. This rearrangement joins TRBV9 to TRBJ1-3, with 7 bases aligning to TRBD1. With 0 bases clipped from V and 1 base from J, the junction kept 4 bases outside the gene matches. The CDR3 runs 16 residues. Germline assignment: CDR1 SGDLS and CDR2 YYNGEE. The CDR3 sequence is CASSVGGGASGNTIYF. The CDR3 DNA follows: TGTGCCAGCAGCGTAGGAGGGGGCGCGTCTGGAAACACCATATATTTT.

This clonotype is medium-sized. CDR3 sequence: CASRKGGLSTDTQYF. CDR3 in DNA: TGTGCCAGCAGAAAGGGAGGGCTCAGCACAGATACGCAGTATTTT. The gene calls are TRBV9 and TRBJ2-3; 7 positions match TRBD2. J lost 0 bases, V lost 5 bases, and 6 bases had no gene match. Germline CDR1 is SGDLS and CDR2 is YYNGEE. CDR3 length: 15 residues.

The sample holds many counts of this clonotype. The chain carries TRBV9 and TRBJ2-5, with 7 bases matching TRBD1. Trimming cost V 3 bases and J 4 bases; bases outside gene matches: 12. This CDR3 has 16 amino acids. Germline values: CDR1 SGDLS, CDR2 YYNGEE. CDR3 sequence: CASSATAGTARETQYF. The CDR3, as DNA: TGTGCCAGCAGCGCCACTGCCGGGACAGCCCGAGAGACCCAGTACTTC. The full variable domain, with the rest looked up from reference TRBV9 and TRBJ2-5, is DSGVTQTPKHLITATGQRVTLRCSPRSGDLSVYWYQQSLDQGLQFLIQYYNGEERAKGNILERFSAQQFPDLHSELNLSSLELGDSALYFCASSATAGTARETQYFGPGTRLLVL.

This clonotype was counted ten times or more. The J gene is TRBJ1-5, the V gene TRBV11-2; no firm D call. Germline CDR1 reads SGHAT; CDR2 reads FQNNGV. The CDR3 covers 15 residues. V lost 11 bases and J 7 bases, leaving 24 bases between the germline ends. The CDR3 sequence is CADRNQTAGYQPQHF. CDR3 sequence (DNA): TGTGCCGACCGAAACCAAACTGCGGGGTACCAGCCCCAGCATTTT.

This clonotype has at least ten counts. The chain joins TRBV9 to TRBJ2-1; D unclear. Trimming pared 0 bases from V and 0 bases from J, leaving 10 bases between. Germline CDR1 SGDLS, CDR2 YYNGEE. This CDR3 is built from 16 residues. The CDR3 is CASSVGASSSYNEQFF. The CDR3 nucleotides read TGTGCCAGCAGCGTAGGTGCTTCTAGCTCCTACAATGAGCAGTTCTTC.

This clonotype was observed many times. The gene calls are TRBV9 and TRBJ2-2, with 13 bases lining up with TRBD2. The CDR3 is 16 residues long. With V trimmed by 2 bases and J by 7 bases, 5 bases remained unmatched. Germline CDR1 SGDLS, CDR2 YYNGEE. The DNA of the CDR3 is TGTGCCAGCAGCGTTCGGACTAGCGGGAGATTCGGGGAGCTGTTTTTT. Translation: CASSVRTSGRFGELFF.

This clonotype was seen repeatedly, ten times or more. The CDR3 sequence: CASSDKQGALNTEAFF. DNA of the CDR3: TGTGCCAGCAGTGATAAACAGGGGGCCTTGAACACTGAAGCTTTCTTT. The chain combines TRBV9 with TRBJ1-1, with 9 bases matching TRBD1. Germline assignment: CDR1 SGDLS and CDR2 YYNGEE. The V and J ends lost 5 bases and 0 bases, in that order; junction bases with no gene match: 8. This CDR3 region has 16 residues.

This clonotype was seen ten or more times. The rearrangement uses TRBV9 and TRBJ2-5, with D hard to call. The CDR3 contains 15 residues. Germline loops: CDR1 SGDLS, CDR2 YYNGEE. V was shortened by 0 bases and J by 0 bases, with 9 bases between the two germline ends. The CDR3 DNA sequence: TGTGCCAGCAGCGTAGGGGCAGTAAACCAAGAGACCCAGTACTTC. It translates to CASSVGAVNQETQYF.

This clonotype occurred many times. The CDR3 loop reads CASSVGQGDGELFF. CDR3 DNA sequence: TGTGCCAGCAGCGTAGGACAGGGGGACGGGGAGCTGTTTTTT. The J gene is TRBJ2-2, the V gene TRBV9; 9 bases agree with TRBD1. CDR1 and CDR2 (germline): SGDLS, YYNGEE. There are 14 residues in the CDR3. J was trimmed by 7 bases and V by 0 bases; bases with no gene match: 1.

In this sample, this clonotype turned up many times. J is TRBJ2-1 and V is TRBV9, with 7 bases fitting TRBD2. V lost 3 bases to trimming and J lost 6 bases; unmatched junction nucleotides: 9. This CDR3 has 15 residues. Germline CDR1 and CDR2: SGDLS and YYNGEE. The CDR3 protein is CASSDQAGYSNEQFF. The CDR3 DNA reads TGTGCCAGCAGCGACCAAGCGGGATACTCCAATGAGCAGTTCTTC.

In its sample, this clonotype was seen many times. This CDR3 is CASSVVAEAYEQYF. DNA of the CDR3: TGTGCCAGCAGCGTAGTGGCAGAGGCCTACGAGCAGTACTTC. This rearrangement joins TRBV9 to TRBJ2-7; D call uncertain. The CDR3 sequence is 14 residues long. With 0 bases removed from V and 2 bases from J, the gap between germline ends came to 9 bases. Looked up from germline, CDR1 is SGDLS and CDR2 is YYNGEE.

This clonotype was found many times. The genes are TRBV9 and TRBJ2-5; D is unclear. V shed 0 bases and J shed 1 base, with 10 bases lying between them. The length of the CDR3 is 15 residues. The germline V gene has CDR1 SGDLS and CDR2 YYNGEE. The CDR3 here is CASSVALDLQETQYF. DNA of the CDR3: TGTGCCAGCAGCGTAGCCCTAGACCTCCAAGAGACCCAGTACTTC. The whole variable domain, remainder taken from reference TRBV9 and TRBJ2-5, is DSGVTQTPKHLITATGQRVTLRCSPRSGDLSVYWYQQSLDQGLQFLIQYYNGEERAKGNILERFSAQQFPDLHSELNLSSLELGDSALYFCASSVALDLQETQYFGPGTRLLVL.

A remark on this clonotype: One end of the junction is discordant with germline, which a read error may explain. The rearrangement links TRBV9 to TRBJ2-1, with D perhaps TRBD2 (5 bases). The CDR3 runs 15 residues. CDR1 SGDLS and CDR2 YYNGEE come from the germline V gene. CDR3 sequence reads: CTSSVTGLSYNDQFF. The CDR3 coding sequence is TGTACCAGCAGCGTAACCGGACTGAGTTACAATGACCAGTTCTTC.

This clonotype came up many times. This chain links TRBV9 with TRBJ2-3, with D uncertain. Germline V gene data show CDR1 as SGDLS and CDR2 as YYNGEE. CDR3 size: 14 residues. The germline V and J ends were trimmed by 0 bases and 9 bases, with 14 bases remaining between them. This CDR3 reads CASSVGWAPRTQYF. In DNA, the CDR3 is TGTGCCAGCAGCGTAGGATGGGCCCCGAGGACGCAGTATTTT.

There are many counts of this clonotype. V gene TRBV9 combines with J gene TRBJ2-1; D tentatively reads TRBD1 or TRBD2 (5 bases each). The CDR3 extends over 17 amino acids. The V end lost 4 bases, the J end lost 1 base, and 18 bases lay between the germline ends. Per the germline V gene, CDR1 is SGDLS and CDR2 is YYNGEE. Written as DNA, the CDR3 is TGTGCCAGCAGCCCAGGACAAGGGAGTGGGTCCTACAATGAGCAGTTCTTC. Its translation: CASSPGQGSGSYNEQFF.

This clonotype was recorded at least ten times. This chain links TRBV9 with TRBJ1-4; D is uncertain. Germline-derived CDR1 and CDR2 are SGDLS and YYNGEE. V lost 2 bases to trimming and J lost 8 bases, with 13 bases between them. This CDR3 region has 14 residues. CDR3 in amino acids: CASSVSQLREKLFF. The DNA of the CDR3 is TGTGCCAGCAGCGTGAGTCAGCTGCGGGAAAAACTGTTTTTT. Full variable domain (outside the CDR3, taken from reference TRBV9 and TRBJ1-4): DSGVTQTPKHLITATGQRVTLRCSPRSGDLSVYWYQQSLDQGLQFLIQYYNGEERAKGNILERFSAQQFPDLHSELNLSSLELGDSALYFCASSVSQLREKLFFGSGTQLSVL.

At least ten counts were recorded for this clonotype. The chain links TRBV9 to TRBJ1-6; the match to TRBD1 covers 10 bases. The J segment lost 9 bases and the V segment lost 3 bases, leaving 9 bases of the junction unmatched. The CDR3 has 16 residues. The germline V gene has CDR1 SGDLS and CDR2 YYNGEE. This CDR3 reads CASSGDRGRGISPLHF. For the CDR3, the DNA is TGTGCCAGCAGCGGAGACAGGGGGCGCGGTATTTCACCCCTCCACTTT.